What follows are 26 T cell receptor beta chains derived from one specimen sequenced in a study of blood T cell repertoires in COVID-19. This table comes from immunoSEQ multiplex PCR, and its TCRdb copy is limited to in-frame clones, with some not included. The sample contains around 200,000 clones, about 88% of which appear only once. The sample consisted of PBMCs or T cells enriched from blood (not recorded which). The receptors derive from a woman aged 40 to 50 with acute COVID-19.

This sequence joins TRBV5-1 and TRBJ2-5, with D possibly being TRBD2 (6 bases). Trimming cost V 4 bases and J 2 bases, with 15 bases left between them. From germline, CDR1 is SGHRS and CDR2 YFSETQ. The CDR3 loop spans 15 amino acids. The CDR3 nucleotides read TGCGCCAGCAGCCCCACCGGGGGAGGTCAAGAGACCCAGTACTTC. This sequence encodes CASSPTGGGQETQYF.

V and J are TRBV19 and TRBJ1-2, with D possibly matching TRBD1 (5 bases). V lost 5 bases to trimming and J lost 4 bases, with 17 bases between them. The germline V gene encodes CDR1 LNHDA and CDR2 SQIVND (reference sequence). This CDR3 is 15 amino acids long. As DNA, the CDR3 is TGTGCCAGTAGTTCTCGGCCAGGGATGGGCTATGGCTACACCTTC. Translating gives CASSSRPGMGYGYTF.

This clone has only one observation. The rearrangement links TRBV3-1 (or the pseudogene TRBV3-2) to TRBJ1-4; D may be TRBD1 (6 bases). This CDR3 has 14 amino acids. The ends were cut back, 1 base at V and 8 bases at J, with 11 bases in the middle. Germline lookup yields CDR1 LGHDT and CDR2 YNNKEL (reference sequence). CDR3 in DNA: TGTGCCAGCAGCCAAGCAGGGGAGAACGAAAAACTGTTTTTT. It encodes CASSQAGENEKLFF.

The CDR3 DNA is TGTGCCAGCAGTTCAGGGGGCGAAGGAAACACCATATATTTT. Translation: CASSSGGEGNTIYF. J is TRBJ1-3 and V is TRBV28; 8 nucleotides line up with TRBD1. Germline CDR1 MDHEN, CDR2 SYDVKM. CDR3 size: 14 residues. V lost 4 bases, J lost 4 bases, and 3 bases stayed unmatched.

This chain connects TRBV7-9 to TRBJ1-5; D gene uncertain. V lost 4 bases to trimming and J lost 6 bases, with 7 bases between them. This CDR3 has 12 residues. Germline V gene sequence: CDR1 SEHNR, CDR2 FQNEAQ (reference sequence). The CDR3 DNA is TGTGCCAGCAGCTCGGGTGCTCAGCCCCAGCATTTT. Its protein is CASSSGAQPQHF.

V gene TRBV28 combines with J gene TRBJ2-1; TRBD2 aligns across 8 bases. Germline CDR1 and CDR2: MDHEN and SYDVKM. The CDR3 contains 15 residues. J was trimmed by 2 bases and V by 7 bases; bases with no gene match: 7. DNA for the CDR3: TGTGCCAGCACTAACGGGGGGGCCCCCTACAATGAGCAGTTCTTC. Translated: CASTNGGAPYNEQFF. The full variable domain, with the rest looked up from reference TRBV28 and TRBJ2-1, is DVKVTQSSRYLVKRTGEKVFLECVQDMDHENMFWYRQDPGLGLRLIYFSYDVKMKEKGDIPEGYSVSREKKERFSLILESASTNQTSMYLCASTNGGAPYNEQFFGPGTRLTVL.

V and J are TRBV28 and TRBJ2-1; D may be TRBD2 (6 bases). The CDR3 runs 16 residues. Trimming took off 3 bases at V and 0 bases at J, with 12 bases between the two ends. Germline lookup yields CDR1 MDHEN and CDR2 SYDVKM. CDR3 residues: CASSFWGGDSYNEQFF. DNA of the CDR3: TGTGCCAGCAGTTTTTGGGGCGGGGACTCCTACAATGAGCAGTTCTTC.

The V and J genes are TRBV11-2 and TRBJ2-7; 10 bases align to TRBD2. The germline V gene has CDR1 SGHAT and CDR2 FQNNGV. Trimming removed 4 bases from V and 4 bases from J; junction bases left unmatched: 7. The CDR3 extends over 15 amino acids. For the CDR3, the DNA is TGTGCCAGCAGCTCAGGGGCTAGCGGGAGTTACGAGCAGTACTTC. It codes for CASSSGASGSYEQYF.

The rearrangement joins TRBV4-3 to TRBJ2-1; TRBD1 is a possible D gene (5 bases). CDR3 size: 16 residues. With 1 base removed from V and 9 bases from J, the gap between germline ends came to 19 bases. Per the germline V gene, CDR1 is LGHNA and CDR2 is YSLEER. The CDR3 loop reads CASSQVTRAPVGEQFF. CDR3 DNA: TGCGCCAGCAGCCAAGTAACCAGGGCCCCCGTCGGTGAGCAGTTCTTC.

This clone occurred many times. V and J are TRBV5-1 and TRBJ1-1; D may be TRBD1 (5 bases). The CDR3 sequence is 13 residues long. Trimming shortened V by 7 bases and J by 6 bases, and 16 bases separated the two germline ends. CDR1 is SGHRS, CDR2 YFSETQ, per germline. The CDR3 coding sequence is TGCGCCAGCCACCAAGATGGGGACTCTGAAGCTTTCTTT. Protein product: CASHQDGDSEAFF.

The chain couples TRBV3-1 (or the pseudogene TRBV3-2) to TRBJ2-7; 8 positions match TRBD1. The germline CDR1 and CDR2 sequences are LGHDT and YNNKEL (reference sequence). The trim removed 2 bases at V and 0 bases at J, leaving 6 bases unmatched. The CDR3 is 16 residues long. Here the CDR3 DNA reads TGTGCCAGCAGCCAACAGGGGGCCAGGGCCTCCTACGAGCAGTACTTC. Its translation: CASSQQGARASYEQYF.

The chain couples TRBV19 to TRBJ2-1; possible D gene TRBD2, 5 bases. The V and J ends lost 3 bases and 4 bases respectively, with 13 bases between them. This CDR3 is built from 15 residues. Germline CDR1 and CDR2: LNHDA and SQIVND (reference sequence). The chain's CDR3 is CASSISRTAYNEQFF. CDR3 nucleotide sequence: TGTGCCAGTAGTATTAGCCGGACTGCATACAATGAGCAGTTCTTC.

CDR3 bases: TGTGCCAGCAGTTACTCGTATACGGTAGCGGGGGCTCTCCCTTTCTACAATGAGCAGTTCTTC. It codes for CASSYSYTVAGALPFYNEQFF. The rearrangement uses TRBV6-2 or TRBV6-3 and TRBJ2-1, with TRBD2 identical over 9 bases. Looked up from germline, CDR1 is MNHEY and CDR2 is SVGEGT. The CDR3 has 21 residues. V was clipped by 0 bases and J by 3 bases; unmatched bases: 18.

About this clone itself: The sample contains more than one DNA sequence encoding this CDR3. The V and J genes are TRBV30 and TRBJ2-3, with 12 bases fitting TRBD2. Per the germline V gene, CDR1 is GTSNPN and CDR2 is SVGIG (reference sequence). After removal of 2 bases from V and 4 bases from J, the junction contained 7 bases not matched to a gene. This CDR3 is 16 amino acids long. CDR3 region: CAWSRLAGVSADTQYF. The CDR3 nucleotides are TGTGCCTGGAGTAGACTAGCGGGAGTGTCAGCAGATACGCAGTATTTT.

The V call is TRBV18, the J call TRBJ2-7; possibly TRBD2 for D (7 bases). CDR1 and CDR2 from the germline V gene are KGHSH and LQKENI. The CDR3 has 13 residues. The V end lost 3 bases, the J end lost 5 bases, and 11 bases lay between the germline ends. The CDR3 protein is CASSPTGGHEQYF. Here the CDR3 DNA reads TGTGCCAGCTCACCCACCGGGGGGCACGAGCAGTACTTC.

This sequence joins TRBV19 and TRBJ2-7, with 10 bases that match TRBD2. Germline trimming cut 0 bases from V and 7 bases from J; bases unmatched to any gene: 9. CDR3 length equals 16 residues. In germline, CDR1 is LNHDA, CDR2 SQIVND (reference sequence). CDR3 coding DNA: TGTGCCAGTAGTATAGATAGGACTAGCGGAAGCAGGGAGCAGTACTTC. This translates into CASSIDRTSGSREQYF.

This rearrangement joins TRBV4-1 to TRBJ2-5; TRBD2 matches 13 bases. This CDR3 comprises 16 residues. Germline trimming cut 9 bases from V and 3 bases from J; bases unmatched to any gene: 10. CDR1 is MGHRA and CDR2 is YSYEKL in the germline V gene. The CDR3 bases are TGCGCCAGTCGAAGGACTAGCGGGAGTAACAAAGAGACCCAGTACTTC. This encodes CASRRTSGSNKETQYF.

Comments on this clone: Other DNA sequences of this sample code for an identical CDR3. The genes are TRBV19 and TRBJ1-5, with D perhaps TRBD1 (6 bases). This CDR3 has 13 amino acids. V was cut by 5 bases and J by 5 bases, with 10 bases left in between. Looked up from germline, CDR1 is LNHDA and CDR2 is SQIVND (reference sequence). This CDR3 is CASSPQGDQPQHF. For the CDR3, the DNA is TGTGCCAGTAGTCCACAGGGAGATCAGCCCCAGCATTTT.

The chain is built from TRBV28 and TRBJ1-2; D perhaps matches TRBD1 (5 bases). Trimming removed 6 bases at V and 8 bases at J, with 22 bases between. The V gene's germline CDR1 is MDHEN and CDR2 SYDVKM. There are 15 residues in the CDR3. The CDR3 DNA reads TGTGCCAGCAGCCCCGCAGCCTCAGGGCTGCTAGGCTACACCTTC. This codes for CASSPAASGLLGYTF.

The chain has TRBV27 and TRBJ2-1; 8 bases map to TRBD2. Germline V gene sequence: CDR1 MNHEY, CDR2 SMNVEV (reference sequence). The CDR3 sequence is 14 residues long. The ends lost 10 bases at V and 6 bases at J; junction bases unmatched: 11. The CDR3 protein is CATSRGGRSNEQFF. CDR3 sequence (DNA): TGTGCCACCTCGAGGGGCGGGAGGTCCAATGAGCAGTTCTTC.

As DNA, the CDR3 is TGTGCCTTATCAGACAGGTTCGATCAGCCCCAGCATTTT. This translates into CALSDRFDQPQHF. The chain carries TRBV30 and TRBJ1-5, with D tentatively TRBD1 (6 bases). V dropped 7 bases and J dropped 5 bases, with 15 bases sitting between them. This CDR3 has 13 residues. Germline V CDR1 and CDR2: GTSNPN, SVGIG (reference sequence).

The CDR3 DNA reads as TGTGCCAGCAGCTTGGTACAGGGGGACACTGAAGCTTTCTTT. Residues: CASSLVQGDTEAFF. The rearrangement links TRBV5-4 to TRBJ1-1, with 8 bases fitting TRBD1. The CDR3 is made up of 14 amino acids. Germline V gives CDR1 SGHNT, CDR2 YYREEE (reference sequence). V gave up 0 bases and J gave up 3 bases; unmatched junction bases: 1.

This chain uses TRBV4-1 with TRBJ2-2; no clear D. Per germline, CDR1 MGHRA and CDR2 YSYEKL. This CDR3 comprises 15 residues. V was pared by 4 bases and J by 3 bases, with 12 bases between. CDR3 in DNA: TGCGCCAGCAGCCCCTCCGGAGTTGACACCGGGGAGCTGTTTTTT. Encoded protein: CASSPSGVDTGELFF.

In its sample, this clone was seen many times. This chain uses TRBV10-3 with TRBJ1-3; possible D gene TRBD1, 5 bases. V was shortened by 5 bases and J by 4 bases, with 15 bases between the two germline ends. Germline assignment: CDR1 ENHRY and CDR2 SYGVKD. The CDR3 is 15 residues long. The CDR3 loop reads CAISNQGFTGNTIYF. The CDR3, as DNA: TGTGCCATCAGTAATCAGGGATTTACCGGAAACACCATATATTTT.

The chain is built from TRBV12-3 or TRBV12-4 and TRBJ1-2; unclear D gene. This CDR3 is built from 12 residues. With 3 bases removed from V and 8 bases from J, the gap between germline ends came to 10 bases. This CDR3 is CASSFTDGGYTF. DNA for the CDR3: TGTGCCAGCAGTTTCACCGACGGGGGCTACACCTTC.

The chain joins TRBV5-1 to TRBJ2-1; D unresolved. The germline V gene has CDR1 SGHRS and CDR2 YFSETQ. Trimming removed 0 bases from V and 1 base from J, with 11 bases in between. The CDR3 runs to 16 residues. The CDR3 loop reads CASSLASGLSYNEQFF. CDR3 nucleotides: TGCGCCAGCAGCTTGGCGTCAGGATTATCCTACAATGAGCAGTTCTTC.